These T cell receptor beta chains were read from a single sample in a study of cytomegalovirus exposure and HLA in healthy donors. Measured with immunoSEQ multiplex PCR; TCRdb has only the in-frame clones, and not every one. The repertoire holds about 43,000 clones, with 50% to 75% as singletons. The sample comprised PBMCs. These receptors all come from a human donor in good health. CDR3s include the opening cysteine and the closing phenylalanine or tryptophan. D genes are given only for firm matches. Size values are once, few and many counts, or a class for expanded clones, and some rows have none.

J gene: TRBJ2-5; D gene: TRBD1; V gene: TRBV2; clone size: .; CDR3 protein: CASRTGMTQYF; CDR3 DNA: TGTGCCTCCAGGACAGGGATGACCCAGTACTTC
J gene: TRBJ2-5; D gene: .; V gene: TRBV29-1; clone size: .; CDR3 protein: CSTSFGETQYF; CDR3 DNA: TGCAGCACTAGCTTCGGAGAGACCCAGTACTTC
J gene: TRBJ1-2; D gene: TRBD1; V gene: TRBV7-9; clone size: .; CDR3 protein: CASSLYDRGAGPTF; CDR3 DNA: TGTGCCAGCAGCTTATACGACAGGGGGGCTGGTCCCACCTTC
J gene: TRBJ1-2; D gene: TRBD1; V gene: TRBV6-5; clone size: .; CDR3 protein: CASSLSPGTVYGYTF; CDR3 DNA: TGTGCCAGCAGTTTGTCACCCGGGACAGTCTATGGCTACACCTTC
J gene: TRBJ2-7; D gene: TRBD1; V gene: TRBV29-1; clone size: few; CDR3 protein: CSTRDGTGPTYEQYF; CDR3 DNA: TGCAGCACCAGAGACGGGACAGGTCCCACTTACGAGCAGTACTTC
J gene: TRBJ2-7; D gene: .; V gene: TRBV4-2; clone size: .; CDR3 protein: CASSQGPNLGENSEQYF; CDR3 DNA: TGTGCCAGCAGCCAAGGCCCCAATCTAGGGGAAAACTCCGAGCAGTACTTC
J gene: TRBJ2-5; D gene: TRBD1; V gene: TRBV11-2; clone size: .; CDR3 protein: CASSPGQAQETQYF; CDR3 DNA: TGTGCCAGCAGCCCGGGACAGGCCCAAGAGACCCAGTACTTC
J gene: TRBJ1-2; D gene: .; V gene: TRBV19; clone size: .; CDR3 protein: CASRGGTNYGYTF; CDR3 DNA: TGTGCCAGTAGAGGCGGGACCAACTATGGCTACACCTTC
J gene: TRBJ2-7; D gene: TRBD1; V gene: TRBV7-6; clone size: few; CDR3 protein: CASSLTGTGGHEQYF; CDR3 DNA: TGTGCCAGCAGCCTAACCGGGACAGGGGGTCACGAGCAGTACTTC
J gene: TRBJ1-6; D gene: TRBD1; V gene: TRBV5-1; clone size: .; CDR3 protein: CASSLEGRGLGSPLHF; CDR3 DNA: TGCGCCAGCAGCTTGGAGGGCAGGGGGCTGGGTTCACCCCTCCACTTT
J gene: TRBJ1-1; D gene: .; V gene: TRBV7-8; clone size: .; CDR3 protein: CASSLFVAGSEAFF; CDR3 DNA: TGTGCCAGCAGCTTATTTGTGGCGGGATCTGAAGCTTTCTTT
J gene: TRBJ1-1; D gene: .; V gene: TRBV6-6; clone size: .; CDR3 protein: CASIRDREAFF; CDR3 DNA: TGTGCCAGCATCCGAGACAGGGAAGCTTTCTTT
J gene: TRBJ2-1; D gene: TRBD2; V gene: TRBV6-5; clone size: .; CDR3 protein: CASSPSGGPYNEQFF; CDR3 DNA: TGTGCCAGCAGTCCAAGCGGGGGGCCTTACAATGAGCAGTTCTTC
J gene: TRBJ2-5; D gene: TRBD2; V gene: TRBV5-1; clone size: .; CDR3 protein: CASSNQGSGEETQYF; CDR3 DNA: TGCGCCAGCAGTAACCAGGGCAGCGGGGAAGAGACCCAGTACTTC
J gene: TRBJ1-3; D gene: TRBD1; V gene: TRBV10-3; clone size: .; CDR3 protein: CAISESAGGSNTIYF; CDR3 DNA: TGTGCCATCAGTGAGTCGGCAGGGGGATCGAACACCATATATTTT
J gene: TRBJ1-5; D gene: .; V gene: TRBV5-1; clone size: few; CDR3 protein: CASTLQPQHF; CDR3 DNA: TGCGCCAGCACCCTGCAGCCCCAGCATTTT
J gene: TRBJ1-1; D gene: .; V gene: TRBV19; clone size: .; CDR3 protein: CASSIDGEMNTEAFF; CDR3 DNA: TGTGCCAGTAGTATAGATGGAGAAATGAACACTGAAGCTTTCTTT
J gene: TRBJ1-4; D gene: .; V gene: TRBV5-1; clone size: .; CDR3 protein: CASSETDDEKLFF; CDR3 DNA: TGCGCCAGCAGCGAGACAGATGATGAAAAACTGTTTTTT
J gene: TRBJ1-6; D gene: TRBD1; V gene: TRBV7-8; clone size: .; CDR3 protein: CASSSNHDRGSSYNSPLHF; CDR3 DNA: TGTGCCAGCAGCTCGAACCACGACAGGGGAAGCTCCTATAATTCACCCCTCCACTTT
J gene: TRBJ1-2; D gene: TRBD1; V gene: TRBV5-1; clone size: .; CDR3 protein: CASSPEVQGGYGYTF; CDR3 DNA: TGCGCCAGCAGCCCCGAGGTACAGGGGGGCTATGGCTACACCTTC
J gene: TRBJ2-2; D gene: .; V gene: TRBV10-3; clone size: few; CDR3 protein: CAISGQDITNTGELFF; CDR3 DNA: TGTGCCATCAGTGGACAGGACATAACAAACACCGGGGAGCTGTTTTTT
J gene: TRBJ2-5; D gene: .; V gene: TRBV2; clone size: .; CDR3 protein: CASSVSGGGKTQYF; CDR3 DNA: TGTGCCAGCAGTGTGTCGGGGGGCGGAAAGACCCAGTACTTC
J gene: TRBJ2-7; D gene: .; V gene: TRBV7-9; clone size: few; CDR3 protein: CASSRLSPSGGSYEQYF; CDR3 DNA: TGTGCCAGCAGCCGCCTGTCTCCCTCTGGCGGGTCCTACGAGCAGTACTTC
J gene: TRBJ1-3; D gene: TRBD1; V gene: TRBV7-2; clone size: .; CDR3 protein: CASSSGGAGGNTIYF; CDR3 DNA: TGTGCCAGCAGCTCAGGGGGCGCCGGTGGAAACACCATATATTTT
J gene: TRBJ2-3; D gene: TRBD2; V gene: TRBV2; clone size: few; CDR3 protein: CASKFSGGNTDTQYF; CDR3 DNA: TGTGCCAGCAAGTTTAGCGGGGGAAACACAGATACGCAGTATTTT
J gene: TRBJ2-6; D gene: .; V gene: TRBV7-9; clone size: few; CDR3 protein: CASSHGFSGANVLTF; CDR3 DNA: TGTGCCAGCAGCCACGGGTTCTCTGGGGCCAACGTCCTGACTTTC
J gene: TRBJ1-5; D gene: .; V gene: TRBV7-8; clone size: few; CDR3 protein: CASSPQAFPQHF; CDR3 DNA: TGTGCCAGCAGCCCTCAGGCCTTCCCCCAGCATTTT
J gene: TRBJ1-5; D gene: .; V gene: TRBV25-1; clone size: few; CDR3 protein: CASSEFPSDQPQHF; CDR3 DNA: TGTGCCAGCAGTGAATTTCCGAGTGATCAGCCCCAGCATTTT
J gene: TRBJ1-2; D gene: .; V gene: TRBV6-1; clone size: .; CDR3 protein: CASSERGYYGYTF; CDR3 DNA: TGTGCCAGCAGTGAAAGGGGATACTATGGCTACACCTTC
J gene: TRBJ1-2; D gene: .; V gene: TRBV6-1; clone size: .; CDR3 protein: CASRTHANYGYTF; CDR3 DNA: TGTGCCAGCAGGACACACGCTAACTATGGCTACACCTTC
J gene: TRBJ2-5; D gene: TRBD2; V gene: TRBV5-8; clone size: .; CDR3 protein: CASSLAATSGGFGILTQYF; CDR3 DNA: TGTGCCAGCAGCTTGGCCGCGACTAGCGGGGGCTTCGGGATTTTGACCCAGTACTTC
J gene: TRBJ1-2; D gene: TRBD1; V gene: TRBV28; clone size: once; CDR3 protein: CASRTGQLTYGYTF; CDR3 DNA: TGTGCCAGCAGGACGGGACAGTTAACATATGGCTACACCTTC
J gene: TRBJ2-7; D gene: TRBD2; V gene: TRBV6-1; clone size: .; CDR3 protein: CASSETSGSYEQYF; CDR3 DNA: TGTGCCAGCAGTGAAACTAGCGGTTCCTACGAGCAGTACTTC
J gene: TRBJ1-1; D gene: .; V gene: TRBV4-1; clone size: few; CDR3 protein: CASSSQGTNTEAFF; CDR3 DNA: TGCGCCAGCAGCTCACAGGGTACGAACACTGAAGCTTTCTTT
J gene: TRBJ2-3; D gene: TRBD2; V gene: TRBV7-2; clone size: .; CDR3 protein: CASSLSLIAGGDTQYF; CDR3 DNA: TGTGCCAGCAGCCTATCCCTTATAGCGGGGGGAGATACGCAGTATTTT
J gene: TRBJ2-7; D gene: TRBD2; V gene: TRBV5-1; clone size: .; CDR3 protein: CASSWGGGSYEQYF; CDR3 DNA: TGCGCCAGCAGCTGGGGCGGGGGATCCTACGAGCAGTACTTC
J gene: TRBJ1-6; D gene: TRBD1; V gene: TRBV7-2; clone size: .; CDR3 protein: CASSGGTGRSPLHF; CDR3 DNA: TGTGCCAGCAGCGGTGGGACAGGGAGGTCACCCCTCCACTTT
J gene: TRBJ2-7; D gene: .; V gene: TRBV5-1; clone size: .; CDR3 protein: CASSADSTSYEQYF; CDR3 DNA: TGCGCCAGCAGCGCGGACTCAACCTCCTACGAGCAGTACTTC
J gene: TRBJ2-7; D gene: .; V gene: TRBV6-6; clone size: .; CDR3 protein: CASSRTYEQYF; CDR3 DNA: TGTGCCAGCAGCAGGACCTACGAGCAGTACTTC
J gene: TRBJ2-7; D gene: .; V gene: TRBV25-1; clone size: once; CDR3 protein: CASSRDTLYEQYF; CDR3 DNA: TGTGCCAGCAGCCGGGACACCCTCTACGAGCAGTACTTC
J gene: TRBJ1-2; D gene: .; V gene: TRBV11-2; clone size: .; CDR3 protein: CASSLTVFDGYTF; CDR3 DNA: TGTGCCAGCAGCTTAACAGTCTTTGATGGCTACACCTTC
J gene: TRBJ1-6; D gene: TRBD1; V gene: TRBV2; clone size: .; CDR3 protein: CASSESVGQVNSPLHF; CDR3 DNA: TGTGCCAGCAGTGAAAGTGTCGGACAGGTGAATTCACCCCTCCACTTT
J gene: TRBJ2-2; D gene: .; V gene: TRBV7-9; clone size: .; CDR3 protein: CASSRNQGELFF; CDR3 DNA: TGTGCCAGCAGCCGTAATCAGGGGGAGCTGTTTTTT
J gene: TRBJ2-1; D gene: .; V gene: TRBV4-2; clone size: .; CDR3 protein: CASSQADVAVFF; CDR3 DNA: TGTGCCAGCAGCCAAGCCGACGTAGCTGTGTTCTTC
J gene: TRBJ1-2; D gene: .; V gene: TRBV15; clone size: .; CDR3 protein: CATSRDSFGYTF; CDR3 DNA: TGTGCCACCAGCAGGGACTCCTTTGGCTACACCTTC
J gene: TRBJ2-5; D gene: TRBD1; V gene: TRBV4-1; clone size: .; CDR3 protein: CASSQDRTVRGQETQYF; CDR3 DNA: TGCGCCAGCAGCCAAGATAGGACGGTCAGGGGGCAAGAGACCCAGTACTTC
J gene: TRBJ1-3; D gene: .; V gene: TRBV10-3; clone size: .; CDR3 protein: CAISSGASGNTIYF; CDR3 DNA: TGTGCCATCAGCTCTGGGGCCTCAGGAAACACCATATATTTT
J gene: TRBJ2-7; D gene: TRBD1; V gene: TRBV30; clone size: .; CDR3 protein: CAWSPGRHRGSYEQYF; CDR3 DNA: TGTGCCTGGAGTCCGGGGCGGCACAGGGGCTCCTACGAGCAGTACTTC
J gene: TRBJ2-7; D gene: .; V gene: TRBV2; clone size: .; CDR3 protein: CASSEAGLSGVEGEQYF; CDR3 DNA: TGTGCCAGCAGTGAAGCGGGGCTATCAGGGGTCGAAGGGGAGCAGTACTTC
J gene: TRBJ2-3; D gene: .; V gene: TRBV7-9; clone size: .; CDR3 protein: CASIWAGADTQYF; CDR3 DNA: TGTGCCAGCATTTGGGCAGGGGCAGATACGCAGTATTTT
J gene: TRBJ2-1; D gene: TRBD1; V gene: TRBV4-3; clone size: .; CDR3 protein: CASSPRAGQGYNEQFF; CDR3 DNA: TGCGCCAGCAGCCCGCGTGCGGGACAGGGATACAATGAGCAGTTCTTC